A selection of T cell receptor beta chains follows, all from one sample in a study of blood T cell repertoires in COVID-19. Some clones are missing from TCRdb's copy, which holds only in-frame ones; the method was immunoSEQ multiplex PCR. Counted here are 200,000 to 250,000 clones, more than 85% occurring once; the ten biggest clones make up over 0.75%. Material: peripheral blood. The receptors shown here come from a man aged 55 to 69 with COVID-19, enrolled during active disease. Both conserved end residues are part of each CDR3. The D gene is left open where the match is weak.

D gene | J gene | V gene | CDR3 protein | CDR3 DNA
NA | TRBJ1-5 | TRBV19 | CASSIGRGALQPQHF | TGTGCCAGTAGTATAGGTCGGGGAGCGTTGCAGCCCCAGCATTTT
TRBD1 | TRBJ1-3 | TRBV2 | CASRRTGGEPSGNTIYF | TGTGCCAGCAGGAGGACAGGGGGTGAACCCTCTGGAAACACCATATATTTT
TRBD1 | TRBJ2-7 | TRBV18 | CASFPGGWEQYF | TGTGCCAGCTTCCCAGGGGGCTGGGAGCAGTACTTC
TRBD1 | TRBJ1-1 | TRBV20-1 | CRANRGTEAFF | TGCAGGGCAAACAGGGGCACTGAAGCTTTCTTT
TRBD1 | TRBJ2-2 | TRBV7-3 | CASSLQGDTGELFF | TGTGCCAGCAGCTTACAGGGGGACACCGGGGAGCTGTTTTTT
NA | TRBJ1-5 | TRBV4-1 | CASSQLTGTPAGNQPQHF | TGCGCCAGCAGCCAACTCACCGGGACACCGGCGGGCAATCAGCCCCAGCATTTT
NA | TRBJ1-2 | TRBV21-1 | CASSKRGNGYTF | TGTGCCAGCAGCAAAAGGGGGAATGGCTACACCTTC
TRBD2 | TRBJ2-2 | TRBV11-2 | CASSSSGGGTGELFF | TGTGCCAGCAGCTCTAGCGGGGGGGGAACCGGGGAGCTGTTTTTT
NA | TRBJ1-2 | TRBV6-5 | CASSYETKGIRGYTF | TGTGCCAGCAGTTACGAGACTAAGGGTATCAGAGGCTACACCTTC
NA | TRBJ2-3 | TRBV5-1 | CASSSLPTDTQYF | TGCGCCAGCAGCTCCCTCCCCACAGATACGCAGTATTTT